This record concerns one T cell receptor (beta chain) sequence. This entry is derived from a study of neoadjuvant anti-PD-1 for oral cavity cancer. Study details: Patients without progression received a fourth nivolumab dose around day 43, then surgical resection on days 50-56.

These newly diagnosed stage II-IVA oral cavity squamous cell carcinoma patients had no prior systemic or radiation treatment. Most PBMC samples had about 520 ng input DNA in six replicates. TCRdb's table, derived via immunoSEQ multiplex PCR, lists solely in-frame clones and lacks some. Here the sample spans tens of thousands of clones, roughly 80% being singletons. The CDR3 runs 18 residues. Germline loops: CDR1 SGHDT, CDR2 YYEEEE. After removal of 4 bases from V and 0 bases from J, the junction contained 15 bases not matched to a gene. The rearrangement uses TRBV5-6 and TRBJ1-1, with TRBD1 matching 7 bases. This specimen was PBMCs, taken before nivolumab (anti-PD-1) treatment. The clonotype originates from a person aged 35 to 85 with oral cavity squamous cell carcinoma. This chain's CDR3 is CASSLFTGPGQLNTEAFF. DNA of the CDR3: TGTGCCAGCAGCCTTTTTACTGGACCGGGACAGCTGAACACTGAAGCTTTCTTT.